Each of the 28 T cell receptor beta chains below was sequenced from the same sample in a study of cytomegalovirus exposure and HLA in healthy donors. Produced via immunoSEQ multiplex PCR; TCRdb's table is partial and in-frame only. Of tens of thousands of clones in the sample, 85% were seen once. The sequencing input was PBMCs. The receptors originated from a man aged 25-40 years in good health and CMV-seronegative.

This chain links TRBV28 with TRBJ2-5; 8 bases are a match to TRBD2. Germline V gene lookup returns CDR1 MDHEN and CDR2 SYDVKM. V lost 5 bases and J lost 6; bases outside the gene matches: 17. The length of the CDR3 is 17 residues. CDR3 bases: TGTGCCAGCAGTCCCATTAGCGGGGTAAAACAAGAGAAGACCCAGTACTTC. It translates to CASSPISGVKQEKTQYF. Filled out from reference TRBV28 and TRBJ2-5, the complete variable domain reads DVKVTQSSRYLVKRTGEKVFLECVQDMDHENMFWYRQDPGLGLRLIYFSYDVKMKEKGDIPEGYSVSREKKERFSLILESASTNQTSMYLCASSPISGVKQEKTQYFGPGTRLLVL.

This chain connects TRBV11-2 to TRBJ1-2, with D hard to call. Germline loops: CDR1 SGHAT, CDR2 FQNNGV. Trimming left V 5 bases short and J 7 bases short, with 20 bases between. The CDR3 extends over 15 amino acids. CDR3 region: CASSPAYGRRVGYTF. The CDR3 nucleotides read TGTGCCAGCAGCCCTGCATACGGGAGACGGGTTGGCTACACCTTC.

The chain carries TRBV7-6 and TRBJ1-1; 8 bases are shared with TRBD1. The CDR3 loop spans 14 amino acids. V was clipped by 4 bases and J by 3 bases; unmatched bases: 4. The V gene's germline CDR1 is SGHVS and CDR2 FNYEAQ. This CDR3 is CASSWTGRDTEAFF. In DNA, the CDR3 is TGTGCCAGCAGCTGGACAGGGAGGGACACTGAAGCTTTCTTT.

The chain carries TRBV28 and TRBJ1-2, with TRBD1 matching 12 bases. CDR3 size: 14 residues. Germline V gene sequence: CDR1 MDHEN, CDR2 SYDVKM. The CDR3, as DNA: TGTGCATCTGAGGGACAGGGGGCTACCTATGGCTACACCTTC. It is translated as CASEGQGATYGYTF.

The V call is TRBV2, the J call TRBJ2-2; D possibly corresponds to TRBD1 (6 bases). The germline CDR1 and CDR2 sequences are SNHLY and FYNNEI. V lost 4 bases and J 8 bases, leaving 8 bases between the germline ends. The CDR3 contains 12 residues. The CDR3 DNA is TGTGCCAGCAGTGGGACAGCGGGGGAGCTGTTTTTT. Protein: CASSGTAGELFF. The complete variable domain, with remaining parts taken from reference TRBV2 and TRBJ2-2, reads EPEVTQTPSHQVTQMGQEVILRCVPISNHLYFYWYRQILGQKVEFLVSFYNNEISEKSEIFDDQFSVERPDGSNFTLKIRSTKLEDSAMYFCASSGTAGELFFGEGSRLTVL.

The genes are TRBV5-4 and TRBJ1-3; D not certain. Germline lookup yields CDR1 SGHNT and CDR2 YYREEE (reference sequence). The CDR3 runs 15 residues. Trimming pared 5 bases from V and 4 bases from J, leaving 16 bases between. CDR3 protein: CASSRGRTEGNTIYF. The CDR3 coding sequence is TGTGCCAGCAGTAGAGGACGGACTGAGGGAAACACCATATATTTT.

As concerns this clone: This CDR3 is also generated by other DNA sequences in the sample. This CDR3 reads CASSLGQGGQPQHF. For the CDR3, the DNA is TGTGCCAGCAGCCTTGGACAGGGAGGTCAGCCCCAGCATTTT. V is TRBV7-9 and J is TRBJ1-5, with 8 bases lining up with TRBD1. The CDR3 is 14 residues long. Germline CDR1 is SEHNR and CDR2 is FQNEAQ (reference sequence). Unmatched junction bases numbered 6, after V lost 5 bases and J lost 6 bases.

J is TRBJ1-3 and V is TRBV6-6, with a tentative D call TRBD1 (6 bases). This CDR3 has 14 amino acids. Germline CDR1 reads MNHNY; CDR2 reads SVGAGI (reference sequence). The V and J ends lost 6 bases and 0 bases respectively, with 9 bases between them. The CDR3 DNA is TGTGCCAGCAGCAGGACAGCCTCTGGAAACACCATATATTTT. This translates into CASSRTASGNTIYF.

The chain uses TRBV23-1 and TRBJ1-1; no definite D call. TRBV23-1 is recorded as an ORF, its role being uncertain. V was trimmed by 7 bases and J by 0 bases, leaving 9 bases between them. This CDR3 spans 13 amino acids. CDR3 amino acids: CASIPTVNTEAFF. CDR3 bases: TGCGCCAGCATACCTACAGTGAACACTGAAGCTTTCTTT.

The rearrangement joins TRBV28 to TRBJ2-2, with TRBD2 as a possible D gene (5 bases). V was pared by 3 bases and J by 7 bases, with 15 bases between. Germline V CDR1 and CDR2: MDHEN, SYDVKM. This CDR3 contains 15 residues. CDR3 protein: CASSFRGTRDGELFF. As DNA, the CDR3 is TGTGCCAGCAGTTTCCGGGGAACTCGGGACGGGGAGCTGTTTTTT.

This clone has more than one count but fewer than ten. The chain combines TRBV9 with TRBJ1-3; D not certain. CDR1 is SGDLS, CDR2 YYNGEE, per germline. The CDR3 consists of 15 residues. Trimming left V 4 bases short and J 4 bases short, with 15 bases between. The CDR3 here is CASSPTKSGGNTIYF. CDR3 bases: TGTGCCAGCAGCCCTACAAAGAGCGGGGGAAACACCATATATTTT.

The V and J genes are TRBV5-6 and TRBJ2-2, with D possibly being TRBD1 (6 bases). The CDR3 length is 13 residues. Germline V lookup: CDR1 SGHDT, CDR2 YYEEEE. Trimming left V 2 bases short and J 6 bases short, with 8 bases between. The CDR3 protein is CASSFDRPGELFF. Here the CDR3 DNA reads TGTGCCAGCAGCTTTGACAGGCCCGGGGAGCTGTTTTTT.

The chain has TRBV7-6 and TRBJ2-2, with 8 bases matching TRBD1. With V trimmed by 4 bases and J by 0 bases, 10 bases remained unmatched. CDR3 size: 18 residues. Per germline, CDR1 SGHVS and CDR2 FNYEAQ. The CDR3 bases are TGTGCCAGCAGCTCTAGACAGGGGAATACCCCGAACACCGGGGAGCTGTTTTTT. This gives the protein CASSSRQGNTPNTGELFF.

The rearrangement uses TRBV19 and TRBJ1-2; 8 bases align to TRBD1. Germline CDR1 reads LNHDA; CDR2 reads SQIVND (reference sequence). After removal of 3 bases from V and 8 bases from J, the junction contained 8 bases not matched to a gene. CDR3 size: 14 residues. CDR3 DNA sequence: TGTGCCAGTAGTATGTGGCAGGGGGCGCGGGGCTACACCTTC. This translates into CASSMWQGARGYTF.

V is TRBV5-8 and J is TRBJ2-7, with 9 bases identical to TRBD1. Per germline, CDR1 SGHTS and CDR2 YDEGEE. The CDR3 spans 14 residues. The trim removed 4 bases at V and 2 bases at J, leaving 4 bases unmatched. The CDR3 DNA follows: TGTGCCAGCAGCACTGGGACAGGGCCCTACGAGCAGTACGTC. This translates into CASSTGTGPYEQYV.

The rearrangement links TRBV7-2 to TRBJ2-7, with D maybe TRBD1 (5 bases). Germline V gene data show CDR1 as SGHTA and CDR2 as FQGNSA. Trimming stripped 4 bases from V and 1 base from J, with 8 bases between. This CDR3 region has 13 residues. The CDR3 DNA reads TGTGCCAGCAGCTACAGGAGTTCCTACGAGCAGTACTTC. It yields the protein CASSYRSSYEQYF.

V is TRBV19 and J is TRBJ2-5; 13 bases line up with TRBD2. The V gene's germline CDR1 is LNHDA and CDR2 SQIVND (reference sequence). The CDR3 loop spans 15 amino acids. Trimming cost V 5 bases and J 4 bases; bases outside gene matches: 4. CDR3 in amino acids: CASSRLAGGLETQYF. CDR3 nucleotides: TGTGCCAGTAGTCGACTAGCGGGGGGCCTAGAGACCCAGTACTTC.

This chain links TRBV7-6 with TRBJ1-2, with TRBD1 as a possible D gene (6 bases). Germline CDR1 reads SGHVS; CDR2 reads FNYEAQ. This CDR3 contains 13 residues. The germline V and J ends were trimmed by 5 bases and 2 bases, with 9 bases remaining between them. CDR3 protein: CASSLGQNYGYTF. DNA for the CDR3: TGTGCCAGCAGCCTCGGACAGAACTATGGCTACACCTTC.

J is TRBJ2-3 and V is TRBV30; 9 bases agree with TRBD2. Germline V gene lookup returns CDR1 GTSNPN and CDR2 SVGIG (reference sequence). Unmatched junction bases numbered 7, after V lost 4 bases and J lost 5 bases. The CDR3 length is 14 residues. CDR3 loop: CAWNGGGAGDTQYF. The CDR3 DNA sequence: TGTGCCTGGAACGGCGGGGGGGCGGGAGATACGCAGTATTTT.

This clone was recorded a few times. The CDR3 nucleotides are TGTGCCAGCAGTTACAGGGACAGGGAAGGCGGCTACACCTTC. Amino acid sequence: CASSYRDREGGYTF. The chain uses TRBV6-5 and TRBJ1-2; 9 bases fit TRBD1. Trimming at V came to 2 bases and at J to 8 bases, leaving 6 bases not matched to a gene. Germline-derived CDR1 and CDR2 are MNHEY and SVGAGI. The CDR3 length is 14 residues.

The gene calls are TRBV28 and TRBJ2-3; TRBD1 aligns across 8 bases. V trimming: 5 bases; J trimming: 2 bases; junction bases outside the gene matches: 6. This CDR3 is built from 15 residues. CDR1 is MDHEN, CDR2 SYDVKM, per germline. CDR3: CASSGRTGHTDTQYF. For the CDR3, the DNA is TGTGCCAGCAGTGGCCGGACAGGGCACACAGATACGCAGTATTTT.

This rearrangement joins TRBV5-1 to TRBJ2-2; D gene unclear. This CDR3 is 15 amino acids long. Germline V CDR1 and CDR2: SGHRS, YFSETQ. The V gene lost 0 bases and the J gene lost 0 bases, with 6 bases spanning the gap. The CDR3: CASSLGNTNTGELFF. DNA for the CDR3: TGCGCCAGCAGCTTGGGAAACACGAACACCGGGGAGCTGTTTTTT.

The chain uses TRBV19 and TRBJ2-7; possibly TRBD2 for D (6 bases). Per germline, CDR1 LNHDA and CDR2 SQIVND (reference sequence). The germline V and J ends were trimmed by 5 bases and 6 bases, with 14 bases remaining between them. This CDR3 region has 13 residues. The chain's CDR3 is CASSQVLATEQYF. The CDR3 DNA reads TGTGCCAGTAGTCAGGTCCTAGCGACCGAGCAGTACTTC. The whole variable domain, remainder taken from reference TRBV19 and TRBJ2-7, is DGGITQSPKYLFRKEGQNVTLSCEQNLNHDAMYWYRQDPGQGLRLIYYSQIVNDFQKGDIAEGYSVSREKKESFPLTVTSAQKNPTAFYLCASSQVLATEQYFGPGTRLTVT.

V gene TRBV28 combines with J gene TRBJ2-7, with D maybe TRBD2 (8 bases). The CDR3 has 16 residues. In germline, CDR1 is MDHEN, CDR2 SYDVKM. The V gene lost 9 bases and the J gene lost 3 bases, with 24 bases spanning the gap. The CDR3 DNA is TGTGCCAGTCGAGGCACGGGAGGGGGCCGAGACTACGAGCAGTACTTC. Its protein product is CASRGTGGGRDYEQYF. Full variable domain (missing parts from reference TRBV28 and TRBJ2-7): DVKVTQSSRYLVKRTGEKVFLECVQDMDHENMFWYRQDPGLGLRLIYFSYDVKMKEKGDIPEGYSVSREKKERFSLILESASTNQTSMYLCASRGTGGGRDYEQYFGPGTRLTVT.

The chain links TRBV28 to TRBJ2-1; 11 positions match TRBD1. The CDR3 contains 16 residues. V shed 6 bases and J 8 bases; nucleotides not matched to a gene: 12. Per germline, CDR1 MDHEN and CDR2 SYDVKM. DNA for the CDR3: TGTGCCAGCAGGCGGGGGGGGACAGGGGGAAGGTATGAGCAGTTCTTC. Its protein is CASRRGGTGGRYEQFF.

The chain couples TRBV13 to TRBJ2-2; D is uncertain. Germline-derived CDR1 and CDR2 are PRHDT and FYEKMQ (reference sequence). The germline V and J ends were trimmed by 5 bases and 0 bases, with 7 bases remaining between them. The CDR3 has 14 amino acids. The CDR3 reads CASSPTANTGELFF. CDR3 in DNA: TGTGCCAGCAGCCCAACAGCGAACACCGGGGAGCTGTTTTTT.

This chain uses TRBV2 with TRBJ1-2; no firm D call. V gave up 4 bases and J gave up 12 bases, with 12 bases separating them. The CDR3 length is 11 residues. Germline assignment: CDR1 SNHLY and CDR2 FYNNEI. CDR3 region: CASSVEVQNTF. CDR3 DNA: TGTGCCAGCAGTGTCGAGGTTCAGAACACCTTC.

V and J are TRBV25-1 and TRBJ1-1, with D perhaps matching TRBD1 (6 bases). The CDR3 runs to 14 residues. Germline CDR1 MGHDK, CDR2 SYGVNS. The germline V and J ends were trimmed by 4 bases and 1 base, with 10 bases remaining between them. This CDR3 is CASSVGQPNTEAFF. The CDR3 nucleotides are TGTGCCAGCAGTGTGGGACAACCGAACACTGAAGCTTTCTTT.